These 10 T cell receptor beta chains share one sample of origin, sequenced in a study of cytomegalovirus exposure and HLA in healthy donors. The PCR contained 60 Vbeta and 13 Jbeta primers. This table comes from immunoSEQ multiplex PCR, and its TCRdb copy is limited to in-frame clones, with some not included. The repertoire includes more than 60,000 clones, 65% to 85% of them detected once, and approximately 3% sits in the top ten. Sample: PBMCs. The receptors originated from a woman younger than 45 in good health and CMV-seronegative.

This clone has a handful of counts. The gene calls are TRBV18 and TRBJ2-5; tentative D call: TRBD2 (6 bases). In germline, CDR1 is KGHSH, CDR2 LQKENI. Trimming left V 3 bases short and J 2 bases short, with 13 bases between. CDR3 length: 15 residues. The CDR3: CASSPRDSTQETQYF. In DNA form, the CDR3 reads TGTGCCAGCTCACCTCGGGACTCTACACAAGAGACCCAGTACTTC.

This clone was seen more than once but under ten times. CDR3 protein: CASSSGTGNTGELFF. In DNA, the CDR3 is TGTGCCAGCAGCTCCGGGACAGGGAACACCGGGGAGCTGTTTTTT. The rearrangement links TRBV5-6 to TRBJ2-2; 8 nucleotides match TRBD1. The length of the CDR3 is 15 residues. Germline lookup yields CDR1 SGHDT and CDR2 YYEEEE. The trim removed 3 bases at V and 1 base at J, leaving 2 bases unmatched.

The chain uses TRBV19 and TRBJ2-1; TRBD1 matches 8 bases. The germline V gene encodes CDR1 LNHDA and CDR2 SQIVND (reference sequence). Trimming at V came to 2 bases and at J to 8 bases, leaving 5 bases not matched to a gene. This CDR3 is built from 14 residues. The CDR3 region has the DNA TGTGCCAGTAGTATAAACACAGGGGGGCATGAGCAGTTCTTC. It yields the protein CASSINTGGHEQFF.

This clone has a single count. V usage is TRBV25-1 and J usage is TRBJ2-1, with 7 positions matching TRBD1. This CDR3 is built from 16 residues. Germline V gene sequence: CDR1 MGHDK, CDR2 SYGVNS. With V trimmed by 4 bases and J by 0 bases, 6 bases remained unmatched. DNA of the CDR3: TGTGCCAGCAGTGTTTGGGGACAGAGCTCCTACAATGAGCAGTTCTTC. Translating gives CASSVWGQSSYNEQFF.

The gene calls are TRBV5-4 and TRBJ2-5, with 14 bases matching TRBD2. Germline values: CDR1 SGHNT, CDR2 YYREEE (reference sequence). The CDR3 is 16 amino acids. V was clipped by 4 bases and J by 3 bases; unmatched bases: 5. CDR3 DNA sequence: TGTGCCAGCAGCCTACCGACTAGCGGGGGGGAAGAGACCCAGTACTTC. This codes for CASSLPTSGGEETQYF.

The chain couples TRBV14 to TRBJ2-2, with TRBD2 matching over 10 bases. CDR1 and CDR2 from the germline V gene are SGHDN and FVKESK. The CDR3 contains 20 residues. After removal of 0 bases from V and 5 bases from J, the junction contained 15 bases not matched to a gene. The CDR3: CASSQESVPSGSWGTGELFF. The CDR3 DNA reads TGTGCCAGCAGCCAAGAAAGTGTGCCTAGCGGGAGCTGGGGGACCGGGGAGCTGTTTTTT.

This chain uses TRBV6-5 with TRBJ1-2; TRBD1 agrees at 8 bases. Trimming at V came to 4 bases and at J to 5 bases, leaving 12 bases not matched to a gene. CDR1 is MNHEY, CDR2 SVGAGI, per germline. This CDR3 contains 16 residues. CDR3 bases: TGTGCCAGCAGTTCCATACCTACAGGGGGAGGGTATGGCTACACCTTC. It codes for CASSSIPTGGGYGYTF.

V is TRBV27 and J is TRBJ2-7, with D perhaps TRBD1 (6 bases). The length of the CDR3 is 13 residues. Germline lookup yields CDR1 MNHEY and CDR2 SMNVEV (reference sequence). Trimming left V 6 bases short and J 6 bases short, with 15 bases between. The CDR3 loop reads CASSLGAISEQYF. The DNA for the CDR3 is TGTGCCAGCAGCCTGGGGGCAATATCCGAGCAGTACTTC.

CDR3 DNA sequence: TGTGCCAGCAGCCCCGGGACAGGCCGAATGGGCTATGGCTACACCTTC. Protein sequence: CASSPGTGRMGYGYTF. The chain is built from TRBV9 and TRBJ1-2; the match to TRBD1 covers 8 bases. CDR3 size: 16 residues. Germline V lookup: CDR1 SGDLS, CDR2 YYNGEE. Trimming cost V 4 bases and J 4 bases; bases outside gene matches: 12.

This clone was seen a few times. This chain links TRBV4-2 with TRBJ2-2; TRBD2 matches at 7 bases. With 4 bases clipped from V and 3 bases from J, the junction kept 5 bases outside the gene matches. This CDR3 contains 15 residues. Per germline, CDR1 LGHNA and CDR2 YNFKEQ. The CDR3 DNA follows: TGTGCCAGCAGCCCCGCTAGCGGTGACACCGGGGAGCTGTTTTTT. Translation gives CASSPASGDTGELFF.